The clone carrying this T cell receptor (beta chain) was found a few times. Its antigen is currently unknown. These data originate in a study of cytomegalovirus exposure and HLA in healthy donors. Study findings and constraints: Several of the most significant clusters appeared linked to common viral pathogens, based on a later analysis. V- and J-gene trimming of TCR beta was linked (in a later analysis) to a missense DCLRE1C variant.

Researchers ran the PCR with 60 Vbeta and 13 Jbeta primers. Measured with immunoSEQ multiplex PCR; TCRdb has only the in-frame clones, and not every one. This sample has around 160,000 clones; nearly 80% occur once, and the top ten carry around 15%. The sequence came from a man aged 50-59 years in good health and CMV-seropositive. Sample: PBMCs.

In nucleotides, the CDR3 is TGTGCCAGCAGCTTAGGACAGATTTACTATGGCTACACCTTC. Its protein is CASSLGQIYYGYTF. This chain uses TRBV7-9 with TRBJ1-2, with D perhaps matching TRBD1 (5 bases). The CDR3 is 14 amino acids. Germline V gene sequence: CDR1 SEHNR, CDR2 FQNEAQ (reference sequence). Trimming took off 1 base at V and 3 bases at J, with 9 bases between the two ends.